A single sample is the source of the 8 T cell receptor beta chains below, sequenced in a study of identical twins. TCRdb redid the calling of the 5' RACE reads with MiXCR, one entry per CDR3 protein. The repertoire has more than 1.5 million distinct CDR3 sequences, about 32% of them found once; the top ten carry about 0.27%. The sequencing input was cord blood. The receptors shown here come from a newborn girl in good health.

This rearrangement joins TRBV28 to TRBJ1-4; the D gene is possibly TRBD1 (6 bases). V lost 5 bases, J lost 4 bases, and 14 bases lay in between. Germline-derived CDR1 and CDR2 are MDHEN and SYDVKM. This CDR3 has 15 residues. The CDR3 DNA reads as TGTGCCAGCAGTGCTCCAGGGGCGAGTAATGAAAAACTGTTTTTT. Translation: CASSAPGASNEKLFF.

The chain joins TRBV27 to TRBJ2-3, with D perhaps being TRBD1 or TRBD2 (6 bases each). V was shortened by 7 bases and J by 1 base, with 9 bases between the two germline ends. CDR3 length: 13 amino acids. Germline lookup yields CDR1 MNHEY and CDR2 SMNVEV (reference sequence). Written as DNA, the CDR3 is TGTGCCAGCATGGGGGGCGGCACAGATACGCAGTATTTT. Translated: CASMGGGTDTQYF.

CDR3 sequence: CASRPLAGAYNEQYF. In nucleotides, the CDR3 is TGTGCCAGCAGGCCACTAGCGGGAGCCTACAATGAGCAGTACTTC. J is TRBJ2-1 and V is TRBV2; 11 bases agree with TRBD2. With the DNA end fitting TRBJ2-7 better, the J assignment may be wrong. Germline V gene data show CDR1 as SNHLY and CDR2 as FYNNEI. The CDR3 runs 15 residues.

The chain combines TRBV20-1 with TRBJ2-1; the D call may be TRBD1 or TRBD2 (6 bases each). CDR1 and CDR2 (germline): DFQATT, SNEGSKA (reference sequence). V was cut by 0 bases and J by 6 bases, with 12 bases left in between. The CDR3 has 14 residues. The CDR3 region is CSARDEGGGNEQFF. The CDR3 nucleotides read TGCAGTGCTAGAGATGAGGGGGGTGGCAATGAGCAGTTCTTC.

The chain links TRBV5-6 to TRBJ2-1; no clear D. This CDR3 spans 19 amino acids. Germline V lookup: CDR1 SGHDT, CDR2 YYEEEE. Trimming stripped 0 bases from V and 3 bases from J, with 22 bases between. The CDR3 DNA reads TGTGCCAGCAGCTTGGGAGTAGCCTACACCCTAATTAGCTACAATGAGCAGTTCTTC. This gives the protein CASSLGVAYTLISYNEQFF.

This clonotype has only a few counts. The chain recombines TRBV10-2 with TRBJ2-7; TRBD1 agrees at 9 bases. Germline V gives CDR1 WSHSY, CDR2 SAAADI. The junction had 10 bases not matched to a gene; V was cut back by 7 bases and J by 6 bases. The CDR3 runs to 14 residues. CDR3: CASKVVGTGIEQYF. Here the CDR3 DNA reads TGCGCCAGCAAAGTTGTAGGGACAGGGATCGAGCAGTACTTC.

About this clonotype itself: A much larger clone is a single base away; this may be a read error. The chain joins TRBV24-1 to TRBJ2-3; D may match TRBD1 or TRBD2 (7 bases each). The CDR3 spans 14 residues. The germline gives CDR1 KGHDR, CDR2 SFDVKD. CDR3 region: CAVSEAGGDGTRYF. CDR3 sequence (DNA): TGTGCCGTGTCCGAGGCAGGGGGGGATGGTACGCGGTATTTT.

In its sample, this clonotype was seen a few times. The V and J genes are TRBV20-1 and TRBJ1-6; no clear D gene. Trimming removed 1 base at V and 3 bases at J, with 7 bases between. The germline CDR1 and CDR2 sequences are DFQATT and SNEGSKA (reference sequence). The CDR3 length is 14 residues. CDR3 protein: CSARGNSYNSPLHF. For the CDR3, the DNA is TGCAGTGCTAGAGGCAACAGCTATAATTCACCCCTCCACTTT.